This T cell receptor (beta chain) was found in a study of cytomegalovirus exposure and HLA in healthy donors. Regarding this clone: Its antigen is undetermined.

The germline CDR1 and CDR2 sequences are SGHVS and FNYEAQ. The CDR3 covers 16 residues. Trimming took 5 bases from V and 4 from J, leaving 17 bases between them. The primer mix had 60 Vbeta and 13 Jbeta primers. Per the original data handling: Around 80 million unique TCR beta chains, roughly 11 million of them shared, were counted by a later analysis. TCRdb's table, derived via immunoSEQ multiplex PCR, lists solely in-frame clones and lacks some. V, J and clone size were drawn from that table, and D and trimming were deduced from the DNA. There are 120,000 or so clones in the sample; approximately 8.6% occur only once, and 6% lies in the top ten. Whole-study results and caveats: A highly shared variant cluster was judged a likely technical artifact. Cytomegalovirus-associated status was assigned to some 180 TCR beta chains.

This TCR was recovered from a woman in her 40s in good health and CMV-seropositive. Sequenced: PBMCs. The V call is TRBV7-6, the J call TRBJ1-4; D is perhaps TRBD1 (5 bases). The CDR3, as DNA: TGTGCCAGCAGCGTATCTCCGGGACTGATTAATGAAAAACTGTTTTTT. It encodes CASSVSPGLINEKLFF.